This T cell receptor beta chain was captured in a study of radiation and T cells in renal cell carcinoma. The study, taken as a whole, reports: From baseline, blood top tumor clonotypes peaked at 2 weeks post-radiation.

Trimming took 3 bases from V and 0 from J, leaving 14 bases between them. The length of the CDR3 is 16 residues. From germline, CDR1 is SGHRS and CDR2 YFSETQ. Only in-frame clones appear in the TCRdb table, and some are missing; sequencing was by immunoSEQ multiplex PCR. The table has some 97,000 clones, around 80% seen once. Indicated time point: blood 4 weeks post-SBRT, at nephrectomy. This sample's treatment: 15 Gy SBRT to primary tumor, nephrectomy 4 weeks later. Nephrectomy followed 15 Gy stereotactic body radiation by 4 weeks. Blood was sampled at baseline, 2 weeks and 4 weeks after SBRT. Clear cell pathology was present in this patient's renal cell carcinoma. On this clone itself: The antigen is not known.

The rearrangement uses TRBV5-1 and TRBJ2-3; D ambiguous. The sequenced sample was blood, obtained from a patient whose treatment included radiotherapy and nephrectomy. The sequence was collected from a man aged 55 to 69 with renal cell carcinoma. This CDR3 reads CASSYLPSVSTDTQYF. Here the CDR3 DNA reads TGCGCCAGCAGCTACCTTCCTTCGGTGAGCACAGATACGCAGTATTTT. Using reference TRBV5-1 and TRBJ2-3 for the parts outside the CDR3, the full variable domain is KAGVTQTPRYLIKTRGQQVTLSCSPISGHRSVSWYQQTPGQGLQFLFEYFSETQRNKGNFPGRFSGRQFSNSRSEMNVSTLELGDSALYLCASSYLPSVSTDTQYFGPGTRLTVL.